These 27 T cell receptor beta chains originate from one sample sequenced in a study of pediatric ulcerative colitis. Generated by immunoSEQ multiplex PCR, the TCRdb table keeps only in-frame clones and is missing some. The repertoire holds 36,000 or so clones, with more than 70% as singletons. The rectum was sampled with one to two pinch biopsies at colonoscopy. The sequencing input was gut tissue. The receptors stem from a boy between 5 and 17 years old with moderate ulcerative colitis.

The V gene is TRBV2, the J gene TRBJ2-1, with D possibly matching TRBD1 (6 bases). The CDR3 is made up of 13 amino acids. Germline assignment: CDR1 SNHLY and CDR2 FYNNEI. V lost 7 bases to trimming and J lost 7 bases, with 14 bases between them. The CDR3 coding sequence is TGTGCCAGCACCCCGGAAAGGGGGAATGAGCAGTTCTTC. Translating it yields CASTPERGNEQFF.

The genes are TRBV6-5 and TRBJ1-2; possible D gene TRBD1, 6 bases. Trimming shortened V by 6 bases and J by 0 bases, and 11 bases separated the two germline ends. Germline values: CDR1 MNHEY, CDR2 SVGAGI. The CDR3 totals 14 residues. CDR3 sequence (DNA): TGTGCCAGCAGACGGACAGTAGCTAACTATGGCTACACCTTC. Translating it yields CASRRTVANYGYTF.

The V and J genes are TRBV11-2 and TRBJ2-1; no clear D gene. V lost 3 bases and J 0 bases, leaving 12 bases between the germline ends. The CDR3 is made up of 16 amino acids. Germline lookup yields CDR1 SGHAT and CDR2 FQNNGV. The chain's CDR3 is CASSFRTVSSYNEQFF. In DNA, the CDR3 is TGTGCCAGCAGCTTCCGGACGGTAAGCTCCTACAATGAGCAGTTCTTC.

The chain is built from TRBV10-2 and TRBJ2-3; 9 positions agree with TRBD2. This CDR3 spans 18 amino acids. Germline V CDR1 and CDR2: WSHSY, SAAADI. The V and J ends lost 3 bases and 3 bases, in that order; junction bases with no gene match: 13. CDR3 residues: CASSDPSAAGGRTDTQYF. The DNA of the CDR3 is TGCGCCAGCAGTGATCCCTCCGCGGCGGGGGGGAGAACAGATACGCAGTATTTT.

In its sample, this clone was seen once. V and J are TRBV6-5 and TRBJ1-3, with 9 bases lining up with TRBD1. CDR3 size: 15 residues. The trim removed 6 bases at V and 1 base at J, leaving 4 bases unmatched. Germline CDR1 is MNHEY and CDR2 is SVGAGI. In DNA, the CDR3 is TGTGCCAGCAGGGGACAGGGATTGTCTGGAAACACCATATATTTT. Protein product: CASRGQGLSGNTIYF.

This clone was recorded a few times. The chain is built from TRBV7-9 and TRBJ1-2; tentatively, D is TRBD1 (6 bases). Germline loops: CDR1 SEHNR, CDR2 FQNEAQ (reference sequence). The V and J ends lost 4 bases and 4 bases respectively, with 16 bases between them. CDR3 length equals 15 residues. This CDR3 is CASSSWRTDIYGYTF. Here the CDR3 DNA reads TGTGCCAGCAGCTCTTGGCGGACAGACATCTATGGCTACACCTTC.

The V and J genes are TRBV5-1 and TRBJ1-1; the D is unclear. Trimming removed 5 bases at V and 1 base at J, with 12 bases between. The CDR3 sequence is 14 residues long. CDR1 is SGHRS and CDR2 is YFSETQ in the germline V gene. The CDR3 sequence: CASRTTGGNTEAFF. The CDR3 DNA reads as TGCGCCAGCAGAACCACCGGCGGGAACACTGAAGCTTTCTTT.

The chain uses TRBV5-1 and TRBJ1-4, with 9 positions matching TRBD1. Germline CDR1 is SGHRS and CDR2 is YFSETQ. This CDR3 is 16 amino acids long. The V gene end was trimmed by 2 bases and the J gene end by 14 bases; junction bases not matched to a gene: 16. The CDR3 DNA follows: TGCGCCAGCAGCTTCCACGGGGGGACAGGGCCCTTCTCGCTGTTTTTT. It is translated as CASSFHGGTGPFSLFF.

The rearrangement joins TRBV27 to TRBJ1-2; D not certain. Germline V lookup: CDR1 MNHEY, CDR2 SMNVEV (reference sequence). This CDR3 is built from 16 residues. Trimming removed 0 bases at V and 2 bases at J, with 13 bases between. The CDR3 DNA follows: TGTGCCAGCAGTTTATCCCGGTACCCGCTGAACTATGGCTACACCTTC. This translates into CASSLSRYPLNYGYTF.

This clone was seen a handful of times. The rearrangement uses TRBV27 and TRBJ1-5; D possibly corresponds to TRBD1 (5 bases). V lost 3 bases and J 4 bases, leaving 13 bases between the germline ends. The V gene's germline CDR1 is MNHEY and CDR2 SMNVEV (reference sequence). The length of the CDR3 is 15 residues. The CDR3 bases are TGTGCCAGCAGTTTGATCGGGACGGTAAATCAGCCCCAGCATTTT. It encodes CASSLIGTVNQPQHF.

This clone was detected only a few times. The chain links TRBV6-6 to TRBJ2-7, with TRBD1 matching over 10 bases. The germline V gene has CDR1 MNHNY and CDR2 SVGAGI (reference sequence). CDR3 length: 16 residues. V lost 6 bases and J lost 3; bases outside the gene matches: 11. The CDR3 spells CASSQGQGPPDYEQYF. The DNA of the CDR3 is TGTGCCAGCAGCCAGGGACAGGGGCCTCCTGACTACGAGCAGTACTTC.

The chain has TRBV9 and TRBJ2-6; TRBD1 matches 7 bases. Germline loops: CDR1 SGDLS, CDR2 YYNGEE. The CDR3 extends over 17 amino acids. V gave up 4 bases and J gave up 4 bases; unmatched junction bases: 11. The CDR3 reads CASSYRRGGDGANVLTF. The CDR3 region has the DNA TGTGCCAGCAGCTATAGACGAGGGGGCGACGGGGCCAACGTCCTGACTTTC.

Regarding this clone: The sample carries other DNA sequences with the same CDR3. The chain couples TRBV19 to TRBJ2-7, with 12 nucleotides matching TRBD2. Germline V gives CDR1 LNHDA, CDR2 SQIVND (reference sequence). V lost 5 bases and J lost 2; bases outside the gene matches: 4. The CDR3 runs to 15 residues. CDR3 amino acids: CASSRLAGDTYEQYF. The CDR3 nucleotides are TGTGCCAGTAGTCGACTAGCGGGAGACACCTACGAGCAGTACTTC.

The J gene is TRBJ2-7, the V gene TRBV13; D uncertain. The V gene lost 5 bases and the J gene lost 3 bases, with 11 bases spanning the gap. CDR1 and CDR2 from the germline V gene are PRHDT and FYEKMQ (reference sequence). CDR3 length: 13 amino acids. The CDR3 protein is CASSPPAGYEQYF. CDR3 sequence (DNA): TGTGCCAGCAGCCCTCCGGCAGGCTACGAGCAGTACTTC.

This clone was counted between two and nine times. J is TRBJ1-5 and V is TRBV19; 8 nucleotides match TRBD1. The ends lost 7 bases at V and 3 bases at J; junction bases unmatched: 8. The length of the CDR3 is 15 residues. Germline V gene sequence: CDR1 LNHDA, CDR2 SQIVND (reference sequence). The CDR3 DNA follows: TGTGCCAGTAAACCCAGGGGGCTTGTCAATCAGCCCCAGCATTTT. Protein sequence: CASKPRGLVNQPQHF.

This clone has just one count. The rearrangement uses TRBV29-1 and TRBJ2-1, with 13 bases identical to TRBD2. Germline-derived CDR1 and CDR2 are SQVTM and ANQGSEA. V gave up 6 bases and J gave up 3 bases; unmatched junction bases: 5. The CDR3 totals 15 residues. The CDR3 coding sequence is TGCAGCGTCGGGACTAGCGGGGCCGACTACAATGAGCAGTTCTTC. Amino acids: CSVGTSGADYNEQFF.

V gene TRBV6-1 combines with J gene TRBJ2-3; TRBD2 matches at 10 bases. The germline gives CDR1 MNHNS, CDR2 SASEGT. The CDR3 covers 16 residues. J was trimmed by 2 bases and V by 2 bases; bases with no gene match: 4. DNA of the CDR3: TGTGCCAGCAGTGAATTAAGCGGGGGGGCCACAGATACGCAGTATTTT. Translation gives CASSELSGGATDTQYF.

This clone has more than one count but fewer than ten. V and J are TRBV14 and TRBJ1-1; D gene ambiguous. Trimming left V 5 bases short and J 3 bases short, with 10 bases between. CDR1 and CDR2 from the germline V gene are SGHDN and FVKESK. The CDR3 sequence is 13 residues long. CDR3 sequence reads: CASSDLRYTEAFF. The CDR3 nucleotides read TGTGCCAGCAGCGATCTTCGGTACACTGAAGCTTTCTTT.

V and J are TRBV7-9 and TRBJ2-7, with no clear D. Germline loops: CDR1 SEHNR, CDR2 FQNEAQ (reference sequence). V was clipped by 1 base and J by 1 base, with 11 bases between them. This CDR3 region has 15 residues. This CDR3 is CASSLEMGGSYEQYF. The CDR3 DNA sequence: TGTGCCAGCAGCTTAGAGATGGGTGGTTCCTACGAGCAGTACTTC.

In DNA form, the CDR3 reads TGTGCCAGCAGGGGGCATGAGGGCGGCTACGAGCAGTACTTC. Its protein product is CASRGHEGGYEQYF. The gene calls are TRBV6-1 and TRBJ2-7; tentatively, D is TRBD1 or TRBD2 (5 bases each). Germline CDR1 is MNHNS and CDR2 is SASEGT. Trimming removed 6 bases from V and 3 bases from J, with 15 bases in between. The CDR3 contains 14 residues.

The chain employs TRBV25-1 and TRBJ2-3; 14 bases match TRBD2. This CDR3 comprises 15 residues. The germline CDR1 and CDR2 sequences are MGHDK and SYGVNS. The V segment lost 6 bases and the J segment 3 bases; nucleotides outside the gene matches: 2. The CDR3 region has the DNA TGTGCCAGCAGGACTAGCGGGGGGGCAACAGATACGCAGTATTTT. This codes for CASRTSGGATDTQYF.

The V gene is TRBV7-2, the J gene TRBJ2-5; 8 positions agree with TRBD2. With 0 bases clipped from V and 4 bases from J, the junction kept 4 bases outside the gene matches. The CDR3 contains 15 residues. From germline, CDR1 is SGHTA and CDR2 FQGNSA. The DNA of the CDR3 is TGTGCCAGCAGCTTAGCTAGCGGGGAGGCAGAGACCCAGTACTTC. This gives the protein CASSLASGEAETQYF. Based on the CDR3 plus reference TRBV7-2 and TRBJ2-5, the full variable domain is GAGVSQSPSNKVTEKGKDVELRCDPISGHTALYWYRQSLGQGLEFLIYFQGNSAPDKSGLPSDRFSAERTGGSVSTLTIQRTQQEDSAVYLCASSLASGEAETQYFGPGTRLLVL.

By sample share, this clone is medium-sized (0.01 to 0.1%). The CDR3 nucleotides are TGTGCCAGCAGTTTAAGTATTACGACAGGGATACATGGCTACACCTTC. This sequence encodes CASSLSITTGIHGYTF. This chain joins TRBV27 and TRBJ1-2, with 7 bases matching TRBD1. V shed 2 bases and J 6 bases; nucleotides not matched to a gene: 12. The CDR3 runs 16 residues. Germline CDR1 is MNHEY and CDR2 is SMNVEV (reference sequence).

The chain is built from TRBV7-2 and TRBJ1-1; the D gene is possibly TRBD1 (5 bases). This CDR3 has 16 amino acids. Germline lookup yields CDR1 SGHTA and CDR2 FQGNSA. The V and J ends lost 1 base and 3 bases respectively, with 15 bases between them. The CDR3 bases are TGTGCCAGCAGCTTAGGAGCCTCAGGGCCACACACTGAAGCTTTCTTT. Protein sequence: CASSLGASGPHTEAFF.

The J gene is TRBJ1-3, the V gene TRBV30, with a possible D match to TRBD1 (5 bases). This CDR3 has 13 residues. V was clipped by 8 bases and J by 1 base, with 12 bases between them. Germline values: CDR1 GTSNPN, CDR2 SVGIG (reference sequence). As DNA, the CDR3 is TGTGCCCGGACACGTTATTCTGGAAACACCATATATTTT. This encodes CARTRYSGNTIYF.

The J gene is TRBJ2-3, the V gene TRBV5-1; 9 bases align to TRBD2. The CDR3 is 14 residues long. J lost 6 bases, V lost 2 bases, and 4 bases had no gene match. The germline V gene encodes CDR1 SGHRS and CDR2 YFSETQ. CDR3 DNA: TGCGCCAGCAGCTTAGGCGGGGGGGCGGATACGCAGTATTTT. It translates to CASSLGGGADTQYF. Full variable domain (missing parts from reference TRBV5-1 and TRBJ2-3): KAGVTQTPRYLIKTRGQQVTLSCSPISGHRSVSWYQQTPGQGLQFLFEYFSETQRNKGNFPGRFSGRQFSNSRSEMNVSTLELGDSALYLCASSLGGGADTQYFGPGTRLTVL.

In its sample, this clone was seen once. The rearrangement links TRBV5-8 to TRBJ2-5, with D hard to call. This CDR3 comprises 15 residues. Trimming left V 1 base short and J 2 bases short, with 12 bases between. Germline V gene sequence: CDR1 SGHTS, CDR2 YDEGEE. The CDR3 nucleotides read TGTGCCAGCAGCTTGATAGGGATGGGTCAAGAGACCCAGTACTTC. The encoded protein is CASSLIGMGQETQYF.